The 9 T cell receptor beta chains given below trace back to one sample, sequenced in a study of cytomegalovirus exposure and HLA in healthy donors. The PCR used 60 Vbeta and 13 Jbeta primers. Sequencing used immunoSEQ multiplex PCR; TCRdb keeps in-frame clones, though not all of them. The data show roughly 200,000 clones, 75% to 85% seen once. The specimen was PBMCs. Receptors were obtained from a boy aged 5-17 years in good health and CMV-seronegative.

The chain carries TRBV5-1 and TRBJ1-3, with 9 bases lining up with TRBD1. The CDR3 has 16 residues. The V gene end was trimmed by 1 base and the J gene end by 3 bases; junction bases not matched to a gene: 5. Per germline, CDR1 SGHRS and CDR2 YFSETQ. CDR3 sequence: CASSLRQGVFGNTIYF. DNA for the CDR3: TGCGCCAGCAGCTTGAGACAGGGGGTTTTTGGAAACACCATATATTTT.

This clone was recorded once. This sequence joins TRBV2 and TRBJ1-2; 10 nucleotides align to TRBD1. Germline CDR1 reads SNHLY; CDR2 reads FYNNEI. This CDR3 spans 13 amino acids. Trimming at V came to 4 bases and at J to 6 bases, leaving 2 bases not matched to a gene. The CDR3 sequence is CASSGQGADGYTF. The CDR3 bases are TGTGCCAGCAGTGGACAGGGGGCTGATGGCTACACCTTC.

The chain has TRBV6-5 and TRBJ2-7; 9 bases are shared with TRBD1. Trimming at V came to 6 bases and at J to 4 bases, leaving 7 bases not matched to a gene. Germline V lookup: CDR1 MNHEY, CDR2 SVGAGI. The CDR3 is 14 residues long. CDR3 DNA: TGTGCCAGCAGGGCAGCCGGGACAGGGTACGAGCAGTACTTC. Translating it yields CASRAAGTGYEQYF.

This clone was recorded once. The chain is built from TRBV2 and TRBJ2-3; D is undetermined. The CDR3 extends over 15 amino acids. The germline gives CDR1 SNHLY, CDR2 FYNNEI. The ends were cut back, 1 base at V and 2 bases at J, with 10 bases in the middle. The CDR3 DNA is TGTGCCAGCAGTGAAGTTGTGAGGCACACAGATACGCAGTATTTT. Translation gives CASSEVVRHTDTQYF.

CDR3: CASSLAGLSGNTIYF. For the CDR3, the DNA is TGTGCCAGCAGCTTAGCTGGCCTCTCTGGAAACACCATATATTTT. The chain has TRBV7-2 and TRBJ1-3; no definite D call. The length of the CDR3 is 15 residues. Between the trimmed V and J ends, which lost 0 bases and 0 bases, there was a span of 6 bases. Germline V gene lookup returns CDR1 SGHTA and CDR2 FQGNSA. Together with reference TRBV7-2 and TRBJ1-3, the CDR3 gives the full variable domain: GAGVSQSPSNKVTEKGKDVELRCDPISGHTALYWYRQSLGQGLEFLIYFQGNSAPDKSGLPSDRFSAERTGGSVSTLTIQRTQQEDSAVYLCASSLAGLSGNTIYFGEGSWLTVV.

This clone has just a few counts. The chain couples TRBV2 to TRBJ1-1; 8 nucleotides line up with TRBD1. This CDR3 spans 13 amino acids. The V gene end was trimmed by 6 bases and the J gene end by 3 bases; junction bases not matched to a gene: 3. Germline V gives CDR1 SNHLY, CDR2 FYNNEI. CDR3 residues: CASSQQGDTEAFF. CDR3 nucleotides: TGTGCCAGCAGCCAACAGGGGGACACTGAAGCTTTCTTT.

The genes are TRBV6-6 and TRBJ2-1; TRBD1 matches 10 bases. The junction had 7 bases not matched to a gene; V was cut back by 4 bases and J by 7 bases. The CDR3 length is 15 residues. In germline, CDR1 is MNHNY, CDR2 SVGAGI (reference sequence). As DNA, the CDR3 is TGTGCCAGCAGTTTGCCGGACAGGGGGAGTAATGAGCAGTTCTTC. As protein: CASSLPDRGSNEQFF.

The CDR3 is CASSVAGGGNTIYF. The CDR3 DNA reads as TGTGCCAGCAGCGTAGCCGGGGGAGGAAACACCATATATTTT. The genes are TRBV9 and TRBJ1-3; TRBD1 might be the D (5 bases). The CDR3 runs 14 residues. V lost 0 bases to trimming and J lost 4 bases, with 8 bases between them. Germline V lookup: CDR1 SGDLS, CDR2 YYNGEE. The whole variable domain, filled in from reference TRBV9 and TRBJ1-3, reads DSGVTQTPKHLITATGQRVTLRCSPRSGDLSVYWYQQSLDQGLQFLIQYYNGEERAKGNILERFSAQQFPDLHSELNLSSLELGDSALYFCASSVAGGGNTIYFGEGSWLTVV.

This clone turned up a few times. This chain links TRBV18 with TRBJ1-2; D is unresolved. Trimming left V 6 bases short and J 4 bases short, with 9 bases between. The CDR3 sequence is 12 residues long. Germline lookup yields CDR1 KGHSH and CDR2 LQKENI. The CDR3 sequence is CASSHEVYGYTF. The CDR3 DNA reads TGTGCCAGCTCTCACGAGGTCTATGGCTACACCTTC.